The 28 T cell receptor beta chains below come from one sample, sequenced in a study of siplizumab effects on memory and regulatory T cells (dated by TCRdb to the late 2010s). The protocol used for the library was the immunoSEQ multiplex PCR assay. Sourced from immuneACCESS, this table was stored by TCRdb with only in-frame sequences that have V and J called. A share of the clones is absent; for the studies checked, an unresolved V gene accounts for under half, and the remainder has no known explanation. Recorded for this sample are 50,000 to 75,000 clones; 79% of them occurred a single time. Approximately 0.4% of the sample rests with the top ten. The sequenced material came from memory CD4+ T cells sorted from blood. The cell subset or site label of this sample denotes: unstimulated CD4+ memory T cells. The receptor source for this set is a human donor in good health.

V is TRBV29-1 and J is TRBJ1-2, with unresolved D. Deletions cut 6 bases from V and 2 bases from J, with 7 bases between. This CDR3 has 11 amino acids. Germline loops: CDR1 SQVTM, CDR2 ANQGSEA. CDR3 DNA sequence: TGCAGCGTGGGAGGGAACTATGGCTACACCTTC. Translation gives CSVGGNYGYTF.

The genes are TRBV7-2 and TRBJ1-5; no clear D gene. Trimming shortened V by 4 bases and J by 5 bases, and 15 bases separated the two germline ends. The germline V gene encodes CDR1 SGHTA and CDR2 FQGNSA. The CDR3 is 15 residues long. The DNA for the CDR3 is TGTGCCAGCAGCTCCGACGGATTTTCCTATCAGCCCCAGCATTTT. It translates to CASSSDGFSYQPQHF.

The V and J genes are TRBV6-1 and TRBJ2-1; TRBD2 aligns across 11 bases. The CDR3 covers 16 residues. Germline V gene sequence: CDR1 MNHNS, CDR2 SASEGT. With V trimmed by 4 bases and J by 7 bases, 9 bases remained unmatched. CDR3 bases: TGTGCCAGCAGTGCACTAGCGGGGGTGGGGAGGAATGAGCAGTTCTTC. It is translated as CASSALAGVGRNEQFF.

This chain joins TRBV6-5 and TRBJ2-1; D uncertain. The germline V and J ends were trimmed by 2 bases and 5 bases, with 13 bases remaining between them. The CDR3 extends over 15 amino acids. From germline, CDR1 is MNHEY and CDR2 SVGAGI. The CDR3 sequence: CASSYPGMLNNEQFF. The CDR3 DNA reads as TGTGCCAGCAGTTACCCCGGTATGCTTAACAATGAGCAGTTCTTC.

V gene TRBV10-1 combines with J gene TRBJ1-2; D is unresolved. This CDR3 has 13 amino acids. CDR1 and CDR2 from the germline V gene are WNHNN and SYGVQD (reference sequence). Trimming cost V 0 bases and J 2 bases, with 4 bases left between them. For the CDR3, the DNA is TGCGCCAGCAGTGAGTCCCGGAACTATGGCTACACCTTC. Translating it yields CASSESRNYGYTF.

The genes are TRBV19 and TRBJ2-7, with D possibly matching TRBD1 (5 bases). The CDR3 totals 11 residues. Germline V gives CDR1 LNHDA, CDR2 SQIVND (reference sequence). V was trimmed by 7 bases and J by 4 bases, leaving 8 bases between them. The CDR3 nucleotides are TGTGCCAGTATGCAGGGATACGAGCAGTACTTC. It translates to CASMQGYEQYF.

V gene TRBV6-1 combines with J gene TRBJ2-1; D is undetermined. The CDR3 covers 15 residues. Germline CDR1 and CDR2: MNHNS and SASEGT. The V end was cut by 8 bases, the J end by 0 bases, with 14 bases between. CDR3 sequence (DNA): TGTGCCAGCGCCAGAGAGTCTCGCTCCTACAATGAGCAGTTCTTC. It codes for CASARESRSYNEQFF.

The chain links TRBV12-5 to TRBJ1-1; D is uncertain. This CDR3 is 13 amino acids long. The germline V and J ends were trimmed by 3 bases and 0 bases, with 5 bases remaining between them. Looked up from germline, CDR1 is LGHNT and CDR2 is FRNRAP. The CDR3 DNA follows: TGTGCTAGTGGTTTTCAAGTGAACACTGAAGCTTTCTTT. This gives the protein CASGFQVNTEAFF.

This clone was detected a few times. The chain employs TRBV30 and TRBJ2-7; the D gene is possibly TRBD1 (5 bases). Germline V gene lookup returns CDR1 GTSNPN and CDR2 SVGIG (reference sequence). The ends were cut back, 0 bases at V and 7 bases at J, with 13 bases in the middle. The length of the CDR3 is 13 residues. CDR3 region: CAWSVQVGIEQYF. CDR3 coding DNA: TGTGCCTGGAGTGTACAGGTGGGGATTGAGCAGTACTTC.

The chain links TRBV6-1 to TRBJ2-5; D gene ambiguous. The CDR3 has 15 amino acids. The germline V gene encodes CDR1 MNHNS and CDR2 SASEGT. Trimming took 6 bases from V and 2 from J, leaving 16 bases between them. The CDR3: CASRANRVWQETQYF. The CDR3 DNA reads TGTGCCAGCAGGGCTAACAGAGTGTGGCAAGAGACCCAGTACTTC.

The genes are TRBV4-3 and TRBJ1-3; the D is unclear. The germline V gene has CDR1 LGHNA and CDR2 YSLEER. The V and J ends lost 4 bases and 0 bases respectively, with 10 bases between them. This CDR3 is built from 15 residues. In DNA, the CDR3 is TGCGCCAGCAGCCCCAACCGGGCCTCTGGAAACACCATATATTTT. Encoded protein: CASSPNRASGNTIYF.

This clone was seen just once. The V call is TRBV7-2, the J call TRBJ2-1; weak D call: TRBD2 (6 bases). V was clipped by 0 bases and J by 4 bases, with 10 bases between them. Per germline, CDR1 SGHTA and CDR2 FQGNSA. The CDR3 has 15 residues. Here the CDR3 reads CASSLARERYNEQFF. CDR3 DNA: TGTGCCAGCAGCTTAGCACGGGAGCGGTACAATGAGCAGTTCTTC.

This clone has just a few counts. The chain joins TRBV7-2 to TRBJ1-4; maybe TRBD1 (6 bases). The V end was cut by 4 bases, the J end by 0 bases, with 9 bases between. The CDR3 extends over 15 amino acids. Germline CDR1 reads SGHTA; CDR2 reads FQGNSA. The CDR3 region is CASSSQGATNEKLFF. The CDR3 region has the DNA TGTGCCAGCAGCTCACAGGGTGCAACTAATGAAAAACTGTTTTTT.

This clone was counted between two and nine times. V usage is TRBV14 and J usage is TRBJ1-6; TRBD1 is a possible D gene (5 bases). Trimming stripped 2 bases from V and 0 bases from J, with 11 bases between. Germline V gene data show CDR1 as SGHDN and CDR2 as FVKESK. The CDR3 has 17 amino acids. CDR3 sequence reads: CASSQSPTGSYNSPLHF. CDR3 coding DNA: TGTGCCAGCAGCCAATCCCCTACAGGCTCCTATAATTCACCCCTCCACTTT.

The chain couples TRBV7-6 to TRBJ1-6, with a possible D match to TRBD1 (6 bases). The germline V gene has CDR1 SGHVS and CDR2 FNYEAQ. Trimming cost V 1 base and J 9 bases, with 19 bases left between them. This CDR3 comprises 17 residues. The CDR3 nucleotides are TGTGCCAGCAGCTTAGATCGCAGGGGAGGTACAGGTTCACCCCTCCACTTT. Amino acids: CASSLDRRGGTGSPLHF.

The V and J genes are TRBV19 and TRBJ1-5; no clear D gene. The CDR3 has 16 amino acids. Germline loops: CDR1 LNHDA, CDR2 SQIVND (reference sequence). V shed 7 bases and J shed 0 bases, with 16 bases lying between them. The CDR3 region is CASTYQRRTSNQPQHF. Here the CDR3 DNA reads TGTGCCAGTACCTACCAAAGACGGACTAGCAATCAGCCCCAGCATTTT.

With respect to this clone: Other DNA sequences of this sample code for an identical CDR3. This rearrangement joins TRBV6-1 to TRBJ2-7; D gene ambiguous. V gave up 6 bases and J gave up 0 bases, with 3 bases separating them. Germline CDR1 is MNHNS and CDR2 is SASEGT. The CDR3 has 11 amino acids. The CDR3 nucleotides read TGTGCCAGCAGAATCTCCTACGAGCAGTACTTC. Its translation is CASRISYEQYF.

The chain employs TRBV5-1 and TRBJ2-5, with TRBD2 identical over 11 bases. V gave up 1 base and J gave up 3 bases; unmatched junction bases: 8. Germline CDR1 reads SGHRS; CDR2 reads YFSETQ. This CDR3 comprises 17 residues. CDR3 loop: CASSLRTSGRLKETQYF. For the CDR3, the DNA is TGCGCCAGCAGCTTGAGGACTAGCGGGCGGCTAAAAGAGACCCAGTACTTC.

The rearrangement joins TRBV7-9 to TRBJ2-4, with D uncertain. With 1 base removed from V and 6 bases from J, the gap between germline ends came to 7 bases. The germline V gene encodes CDR1 SEHNR and CDR2 FQNEAQ (reference sequence). The CDR3 has 13 amino acids. In DNA form, the CDR3 reads TGTGCCAGCAGCTTAGGTCCAGCAAACATTCAGTACTTC. This sequence encodes CASSLGPANIQYF.

In this sample, this clone turned up a few times. The CDR3 here is CASSQRSPNTEAFF. CDR3 in DNA: TGTGCCAGCAGCCAAAGGTCACCGAACACTGAAGCTTTCTTT. The rearrangement uses TRBV6-5 and TRBJ1-1; D gene uncertain. V was pared by 6 bases and J by 1 base, with 12 bases between. Germline V lookup: CDR1 MNHEY, CDR2 SVGAGI. This CDR3 region has 14 residues.

The V gene is TRBV7-7, the J gene TRBJ1-3; D is undetermined. Germline V gene sequence: CDR1 SSHAT, CDR2 FNYEAQ (reference sequence). The V gene lost 5 bases and the J gene lost 1 base, with 12 bases spanning the gap. This CDR3 contains 15 residues. Written as DNA, the CDR3 is TGTGCCAGCAGCCCAGGAGTAGTTTCTGGAAACACCATATATTTT. Translating it yields CASSPGVVSGNTIYF. The full variable domain, completed using reference TRBV7-7 and TRBJ1-3, is GAGVSQSPRYKVTKRGQDVTLRCDPISSHATLYWYQQALGQGPEFLTYFNYEAQPDKSGLPSDRFSAERPEGSISTLTIQRTEQRDSAMYRCASSPGVVSGNTIYFGEGSWLTVV.

V gene TRBV2 combines with J gene TRBJ1-5; possibly TRBD1 for D (5 bases). Trimming took off 2 bases at V and 0 bases at J, with 8 bases between the two ends. The germline gives CDR1 SNHLY, CDR2 FYNNEI. This CDR3 has 15 residues. The CDR3 is CASSEMGVSNQPQHF. Written as DNA, the CDR3 is TGTGCCAGCAGTGAAATGGGGGTTAGCAATCAGCCCCAGCATTTT.

The V gene is TRBV7-6, the J gene TRBJ1-2; 7 nucleotides align to TRBD1. Germline V lookup: CDR1 SGHVS, CDR2 FNYEAQ. With 5 bases clipped from V and 7 bases from J, the junction kept 13 bases outside the gene matches. The CDR3 sequence is 15 residues long. DNA of the CDR3: TGTGCCAGCAGCCCGCAAAACACAGGGGCGGGTGGCTACACCTTC. This encodes CASSPQNTGAGGYTF.

This clone was observed a single time. V is TRBV9 and J is TRBJ1-1; perhaps TRBD1 as D (6 bases). There are 17 residues in the CDR3. V was trimmed by 0 bases and J by 6 bases, leaving 21 bases between them. Germline assignment: CDR1 SGDLS and CDR2 YYNGEE. The CDR3: CASSVGRTRGEYAEAFF. In DNA, the CDR3 is TGTGCCAGCAGCGTAGGTCGGACCAGGGGCGAGTATGCTGAAGCTTTCTTT.

V gene TRBV19 combines with J gene TRBJ1-1, with 9 bases lining up with TRBD1. Germline-derived CDR1 and CDR2 are LNHDA and SQIVND (reference sequence). This CDR3 has 15 amino acids. Unmatched junction bases numbered 6, after V lost 4 bases and J lost 3 bases. CDR3 bases: TGTGCCAGTAGTACAGGGGACAGGGTCTACACTGAAGCTTTCTTT. Encoded protein: CASSTGDRVYTEAFF.

CDR3 coding DNA: TGCAGCGTTGCAACAGTGAACACTGAAGCTTTCTTT. This codes for CSVATVNTEAFF. The chain combines TRBV29-1 with TRBJ1-1; the D is unclear. The CDR3 totals 12 residues. Germline V gives CDR1 SQVTM, CDR2 ANQGSEA. Trimming left V 4 bases short and J 0 bases short, with 6 bases between.

This clone has only one observation. The V and J genes are TRBV7-6 and TRBJ1-1; no clear D. CDR3 length equals 15 residues. Germline loops: CDR1 SGHVS, CDR2 FNYEAQ. V shed 2 bases and J shed 1 base, with 11 bases lying between them. DNA of the CDR3: TGTGCCAGCAGCTTACTCACCAGGAAGAACACTGAAGCTTTCTTT. This encodes CASSLLTRKNTEAFF. The full variable domain, completed using reference TRBV7-6 and TRBJ1-1, is GAGVSQSPRYKVTKRGQDVALRCDPISGHVSLYWYRQALGQGPEFLTYFNYEAQQDKSGLPNDRFSAERPEGSISTLTIQRTEQRDSAMYRCASSLLTRKNTEAFFGQGTRLTVV.

This chain links TRBV7-2 with TRBJ1-2, with unresolved D. Germline V CDR1 and CDR2: SGHTA, FQGNSA. Deletions cut 3 bases from V and 7 bases from J, with 6 bases between. This CDR3 contains 11 residues. In DNA form, the CDR3 reads TGTGCCAGCAGCTTGACCTTTGGCTACACCTTC. Protein: CASSLTFGYTF. Full variable domain (rest looked up from reference TRBV7-2 and TRBJ1-2): GAGVSQSPSNKVTEKGKDVELRCDPISGHTALYWYRQSLGQGLEFLIYFQGNSAPDKSGLPSDRFSAERTGGSVSTLTIQRTQQEDSAVYLCASSLTFGYTFGSGTRLTVV.